This T cell receptor (beta chain) was retrieved from a study of CD8+ T cells in alopecia areata. CDR3 length equals 15 residues. The germline V gene has CDR1 SGHRS and CDR2 YFSETQ. The V end was cut by 0 bases, the J end by 11 bases, with 20 bases between. Treatment reported: oral pan-JAK inhibitor, 5-10 mg twice daily. This clone showed up just a few times. The sequencing template was cDNA reverse transcribed from extracted RNA. Some clones are missing from TCRdb's copy, which holds only in-frame ones; the method was immunoSEQ multiplex PCR. Seen here are fewer than 250,000 clones, under 40% observed once, and the top ten hold almost 0.5%.

The sequence came from a human donor with alopecia areata. This sequence joins TRBV5-1 and TRBJ2-5; D is unresolved. The sample was CD4+ T cells sorted from blood, taken at approximately week 34, from a patient treated with tofacitinib. The CDR3 region is CASSLGAPPNVEQYF. DNA of the CDR3: TGCGCCAGCAGCTTGGGAGCCCCTCCGAACGTTGAGCAGTACTTC. The entire variable domain, with the rest obtained from reference TRBV5-1 and TRBJ2-5, is as follows: KAGVTQTPRYLIKTRGQQVTLSCSPISGHRSVSWYQQTPGQGLQFLFEYFSETQRNKGNFPGRFSGRQFSNSRSEMNVSTLELGDSALYLCASSLGAPPNVEQYFGPGTRLLVL.